The entry that follows covers one TCR beta chain sequence. What it binds is unknown. The entry originates in a study of T cells in localized non-small cell lung cancer. General study points: Owing to sequencing of a solitary tumor region, heterogeneity cannot be discounted. A higher density of T cells in blood coincided with extended overall survival. Median detection of top 100 tumor clones in adjacent lung was 57 clones. Tumor trailed uninvolved adjacent lung in T cell clonality, which peaked there.

The CDR3 sequence is 11 residues long. V lost 5 bases, J lost 2 bases, and 4 bases lay in between. CDR1 is KGHSH, CDR2 LQKENI, per germline. Data came from immunoSEQ multiplex PCR; TCRdb stores just in-frame clones and leaves some out. The sample lists about 15,000 clones, about 85% seen once, with approximately 3.9% in the top ten. The chain employs TRBV18 and TRBJ2-7; no definite D call. This sequence originates from a woman between 35 and 75 years old with stage I lung adenocarcinoma. The input for sequencing was peripheral blood, taken before any cancer treatment. CDR3 coding DNA: TGTGCCAGCTCAGGGGCCTACGAGCAGTACTTC. Translated, it gives CASSGAYEQYF.